This TCR beta chain was sequenced for a study of T cells in Graves' hyperthyroidism and ophthalmopathy. Study as a whole: Staff took peripheral blood when the initial diagnosis was made, before any treatment began. Study-level results: Researchers report that a 13 V-J model separated ophthalmopathy from stable hyperthyroidism.

As concerns this clonotype: Its specificity is unknown.

What was amplified from RNA transcripts were TCR beta CDR3 regions. In the first-round RT-PCR of the TCR CDR3, the HTBI primer set was used. TCRdb independently ran MiXCR on the multiplex PCR reads; one entry per CDR3 protein. The data show hundreds of thousands of distinct CDR3 sequences, approximately 13% seen once. Losses at the gene ends were 6 bases for V and 4 bases for J; bases not matched to a gene: 3. There are 13 residues in the CDR3. CDR1 and CDR2 from the germline V gene are WSHSY and SAAADI. Patients between 18 and 65 years old had hyperthyroidism, newly diagnosed and lasting under 2 months. The study excluded patients with uncontrolled infection, other autoimmune disease, pregnancy or lactation.

The sequence derives from a woman aged 30 to 39 with Graves' hyperthyroidism. The chain recombines TRBV10-2 with TRBJ2-7, with 10 bases fitting TRBD1. Sequencing was done on a sample of blood. The CDR3 DNA reads TGCGCCAGCAGGGGACAGGGGTTTTACGAGCAGTACTTC. This gives the protein CASRGQGFYEQYF.